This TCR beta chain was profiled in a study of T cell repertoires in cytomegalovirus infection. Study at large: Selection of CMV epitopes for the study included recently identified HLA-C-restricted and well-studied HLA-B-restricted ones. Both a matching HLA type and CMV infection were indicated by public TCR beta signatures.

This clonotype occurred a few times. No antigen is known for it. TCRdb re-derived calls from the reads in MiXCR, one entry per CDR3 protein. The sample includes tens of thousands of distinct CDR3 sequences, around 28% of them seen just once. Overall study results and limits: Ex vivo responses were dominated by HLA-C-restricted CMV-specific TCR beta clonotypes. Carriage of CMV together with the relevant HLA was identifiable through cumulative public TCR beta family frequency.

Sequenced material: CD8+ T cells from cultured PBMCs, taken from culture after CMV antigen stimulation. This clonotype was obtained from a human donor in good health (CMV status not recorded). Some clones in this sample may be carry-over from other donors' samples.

CDR3: CASSPGRKLVDEQYF. The CDR3 DNA reads as TGTGCCAGCAGCCCCGGGCGGAAGCTGGTGGACGAGCAGTACTTC. This chain links TRBV11-1 with TRBJ2-7; D is uncertain. CDR1 and CDR2 from the germline V gene are SGHAT and FQDESV (reference sequence). Trimming cost V 5 bases and J 5 bases, with 19 bases left between them. This CDR3 is 15 amino acids long. Based on the CDR3 plus reference TRBV11-1 and TRBJ2-7, the full variable domain is EAEVAQSPRYKITEKSQAVAFWCDPISGHATLYWYRQILGQGPELLVQFQDESVVDDSQLPKDRFSAERLKGVDSTLKIQPAELGDSAMYLCASSPGRKLVDEQYFGPGTRLTVT.